This T cell receptor beta chain was captured by sequencing in a study of CD8+ T cells in alopecia areata. Whole-study findings and limits: Possibly as an HLA-related effect, TCR sharing across patients appeared less clear than in mice.

Those with alopecia areata gave lesional scalp punch biopsies and peripheral blood. Separation by sorting yielded CD4+ and CD8+ T cells from PBMCs. This CDR3 contains 14 residues. Germline V gene lookup returns CDR1 KGHSH and CDR2 LQKENI. The V end lost 3 bases, the J end lost 6 bases, and 15 bases lay between the germline ends. The sequencing template was cDNA reverse transcribed from extracted RNA. Assay used: immunoSEQ multiplex PCR; TCRdb lists only in-frame clones, some missing. The sample carries 200,000 to 250,000 clones, around 62% recorded once. Remarks on this clone: The antigen remains undetermined.

The clonotype was recovered from a human donor with alopecia areata. The chain links TRBV18 to TRBJ2-7; D assignment may be TRBD1 or TRBD2 (6 bases each). The sequences come from CD4+ T cells sorted from blood, collected at week 0. The CDR3 coding sequence is TGTGCCAGCTCACCTGGACGGGGGCTGGGCGAGCAGTACTTC. It codes for CASSPGRGLGEQYF.